The source of this T cell receptor (beta chain) is a study of T cells after yellow fever vaccination. TCRdb ran MiXCR on the 5' RACE reads and lists one entry per CDR3 protein. This table holds roughly 250,000 distinct CDR3 sequences, roughly 13% found once. This clonotype showed up just a few times. CDR3 length: 13 residues. The V and J ends lost 6 bases and 9 bases respectively, with 15 bases between them. CDR1 and CDR2 (germline): WNHNN, SYGVQD (reference sequence). This clonotype was obtained from a young man who received the YFV17D yellow fever vaccine. The chain joins TRBV10-1 to TRBJ2-1; TRBD1 might be the D (6 bases). The sequenced sample was CD4+ T cells sorted from PBMCs, obtained 45 days after the yellow fever booster vaccination. The CDR3 nucleotides read TGCGCCAGCAGGGAACAGGGAATGGGTGAGCAGTTCTTC. Protein: CASREQGMGEQFF.